Listed here are 22 T cell receptor beta chains from one sample, sequenced in a study of blood T cell repertoires in COVID-19. Measured with immunoSEQ multiplex PCR; TCRdb has only the in-frame clones, and not every one. This table has fewer than 250,000 clones, 80% to 90% appearing once. The sample comprised PBMCs or T cells enriched from blood (not recorded which). These TCRs come from a woman between 40 and 50 years old who had been exposed to COVID-19.

The chain is built from TRBV28 and TRBJ1-1; tentatively, D is TRBD1 (5 bases). CDR3 length: 14 residues. The germline CDR1 and CDR2 sequences are MDHEN and SYDVKM. V dropped 5 bases and J dropped 5 bases, with 15 bases sitting between them. CDR3 DNA: TGTGCCAGCAGTCTTGGGACTACTGGGACTGAAGCTTTCTTT. Translated, it gives CASSLGTTGTEAFF.

This chain connects TRBV9 to TRBJ2-3; D may be TRBD1 (5 bases). This CDR3 has 16 residues. The V gene lost 0 bases and the J gene lost 1 base, with 12 bases spanning the gap. Germline loops: CDR1 SGDLS, CDR2 YYNGEE. The CDR3 reads CASSVGVGRGTDTQYF. The CDR3 bases are TGTGCCAGCAGCGTAGGAGTGGGGCGCGGCACAGATACGCAGTATTTT. Looking up the rest from reference TRBV9 and TRBJ2-3 gives the full variable domain: DSGVTQTPKHLITATGQRVTLRCSPRSGDLSVYWYQQSLDQGLQFLIQYYNGEERAKGNILERFSAQQFPDLHSELNLSSLELGDSALYFCASSVGVGRGTDTQYFGPGTRLTVL.

The rearrangement uses TRBV5-1 and TRBJ2-7, with a tentative D call TRBD1 (5 bases). This CDR3 has 14 amino acids. Germline loops: CDR1 SGHRS, CDR2 YFSETQ. Trimming cost V 2 bases and J 2 bases, with 11 bases left between them. The CDR3 DNA is TGCGCCAGCAGCTTATTGGCAGGGACCTACGAGCAGTACTTC. This encodes CASSLLAGTYEQYF. Drawing the rest from reference TRBV5-1 and TRBJ2-7, the complete variable domain is KAGVTQTPRYLIKTRGQQVTLSCSPISGHRSVSWYQQTPGQGLQFLFEYFSETQRNKGNFPGRFSGRQFSNSRSEMNVSTLELGDSALYLCASSLLAGTYEQYFGPGTRLTVT.

This clone was detected once. The chain employs TRBV7-9 and TRBJ2-7; 7 bases map to TRBD2. The CDR3 length is 14 residues. Per germline, CDR1 SEHNR and CDR2 FQNEAQ (reference sequence). Trimming removed 5 bases from V and 2 bases from J; junction bases left unmatched: 6. CDR3 protein: CASSPGTNAYEQYF. The CDR3 DNA reads as TGTGCCAGCAGCCCCGGGACTAATGCCTACGAGCAGTACTTC.

This clone came up many times. The gene calls are TRBV18 and TRBJ2-7; 7 nucleotides line up with TRBD2. Losses at the gene ends were 6 bases for V and 1 base for J; bases not matched to a gene: 9. CDR1 and CDR2 from the germline V gene are KGHSH and LQKENI. The CDR3 covers 15 residues. The CDR3 bases are TGTGCCAGCTCGCTGACCAGGGAGGGATCCTACGAGCAGTACTTC. Residues: CASSLTREGSYEQYF.

This chain uses TRBV28 with TRBJ1-5; D may be TRBD1 (5 bases). Per the germline V gene, CDR1 is MDHEN and CDR2 is SYDVKM. CDR3 length equals 14 residues. V was trimmed by 2 bases and J by 5 bases, leaving 10 bases between them. CDR3 in DNA: TGTGCCAGCAGTTTAACGGGGGTCCATCAGCCCCAGCATTTT. It translates to CASSLTGVHQPQHF.

This clone has only a few counts. The J gene is TRBJ2-3, the V gene TRBV7-9; 11 positions match TRBD2. V dropped 10 bases and J dropped 0; count of bases not matched to a gene: 3. The CDR3 contains 14 residues. Germline-derived CDR1 and CDR2 are SEHNR and FQNEAQ (reference sequence). CDR3 bases: TGTGCCACCTTAGCGGGGGGGAGCACAGATACGCAGTATTTT. This codes for CATLAGGSTDTQYF.

The rearrangement joins TRBV25-1 to TRBJ1-2, with no clear D. The germline gives CDR1 MGHDK, CDR2 SYGVNS. The CDR3 consists of 12 residues. Deletions cut 4 bases from V and 5 bases from J, with 8 bases between. The CDR3 coding sequence is TGTGCCAGCAGTGTGGGCATTTATGGCTACACCTTC. Protein sequence: CASSVGIYGYTF.

V gene TRBV7-8 combines with J gene TRBJ1-2; 11 bases match TRBD1. V lost 2 bases, J lost 8 bases, and 7 bases stayed unmatched. The CDR3 extends over 15 amino acids. Per germline, CDR1 SGHVS and CDR2 FQNEAQ. CDR3: CASSLTGQGAAGYTF. CDR3 in DNA: TGTGCCAGCAGCTTAACAGGACAGGGGGCTGCGGGCTACACCTTC.

The chain employs TRBV6-5 and TRBJ1-5, with TRBD1 identical over 7 bases. V was pared by 4 bases and J by 0 bases, with 6 bases of the junction left unmatched. The germline V gene encodes CDR1 MNHEY and CDR2 SVGAGI. The CDR3 consists of 16 residues. The CDR3 coding sequence is TGTGCCAGCAGTTCCGGGGACAGCTATAGCAATCAGCCCCAGCATTTT. This codes for CASSSGDSYSNQPQHF.

The chain uses TRBV6-5 and TRBJ2-3; D is possibly TRBD1 (6 bases). This CDR3 region has 16 residues. Trimming removed 0 bases from V and 3 bases from J, with 13 bases in between. CDR1 MNHEY and CDR2 SVGAGI come from the germline V gene. CDR3 protein: CASSYSRGFGTDTQYF. The DNA for the CDR3 is TGTGCCAGCAGTTACTCGAGGGGGTTCGGAACAGATACGCAGTATTTT.

In its sample, this clone was seen a few times. V gene TRBV9 combines with J gene TRBJ1-1, with a weak D call TRBD1 (6 bases). CDR3 length: 11 residues. V lost 3 bases to trimming and J lost 14 bases, with 14 bases between them. Germline CDR1 is SGDLS and CDR2 is YYNGEE. CDR3 nucleotides: TGTGCCAGCAGCGGGGACAAGTCCCTATTCTTT. It yields the protein CASSGDKSLFF.

The chain links TRBV28 to TRBJ1-1; D is unclear. This CDR3 is 14 amino acids long. Trimming removed 10 bases at V and 0 bases at J, with 15 bases between. Looked up from germline, CDR1 is MDHEN and CDR2 is SYDVKM. DNA of the CDR3: TGTGCCACCAATACTCCGAATATGAACACTGAAGCTTTCTTT. Residues: CATNTPNMNTEAFF.

The count of this clone is one. The V and J genes are TRBV13 and TRBJ2-2; no definite D call. Germline CDR1 reads PRHDT; CDR2 reads FYEKMQ (reference sequence). The CDR3 is 12 residues long. V lost 2 bases and J 4 bases, leaving 2 bases between the germline ends. CDR3 residues: CASSLRTGELFF. The CDR3 DNA sequence: TGTGCCAGCAGCTTACGCACCGGGGAGCTGTTTTTT.

The chain uses TRBV28 and TRBJ2-5; the D gene is possibly TRBD1 (5 bases). V gave up 5 bases and J gave up 4 bases, with 5 bases separating them. The CDR3 runs to 11 residues. The germline V gene encodes CDR1 MDHEN and CDR2 SYDVKM. The chain's CDR3 is CASSQGETQYF. The CDR3 nucleotides read TGTGCCAGCAGTCAGGGAGAGACCCAGTACTTC.

This clone was counted between two and nine times. This chain connects TRBV25-1 to TRBJ2-5, with 8 nucleotides matching TRBD2. Germline V gene lookup returns CDR1 MGHDK and CDR2 SYGVNS. The CDR3 has 13 residues. Trimming at V came to 5 bases and at J to 4 bases, leaving 3 bases not matched to a gene. CDR3 region: CASSFAGGETQYF. CDR3 DNA sequence: TGTGCCAGCAGTTTTGCGGGAGGAGAGACCCAGTACTTC.

V usage is TRBV12-1 and J usage is TRBJ2-3; TRBD2, the D gene given by the table, was not confirmed from the DNA. TRBV12-1 is described as a pseudogene. The CDR3 totals 16 residues. The CDR3 region has the DNA TGTGCCAGCAGCCCGGGTAGCGGGGGGGGGACAGATACGCAGTATTTT. As protein: CASSPGSGGGTDTQYF.

The chain is built from TRBV7-9 and TRBJ2-1; a possible D gene is TRBD2 (5 bases). Germline loops: CDR1 SEHNR, CDR2 FQNEAQ (reference sequence). The germline V and J ends were trimmed by 6 bases and 0 bases, with 21 bases remaining between them. The CDR3 has 18 residues. DNA for the CDR3: TGTGCCAGCAGACCCCAGGACGGACTCCGAAGCTCCTACAATGAGCAGTTCTTC. Translating gives CASRPQDGLRSSYNEQFF.

The chain joins TRBV9 to TRBJ1-2; 8 bases match TRBD1. Germline V gene lookup returns CDR1 SGDLS and CDR2 YYNGEE. The V gene end was trimmed by 3 bases and the J gene end by 7 bases; junction bases not matched to a gene: 14. CDR3 size: 16 residues. The CDR3 sequence: CASSAPKLRTGCGYTF. The DNA for the CDR3 is TGTGCCAGCAGCGCCCCCAAACTAAGGACAGGGTGTGGCTACACCTTC.

This clone was seen only once. The V and J genes are TRBV5-1 and TRBJ2-3; 7 positions agree with TRBD1. The length of the CDR3 is 15 residues. Germline V lookup: CDR1 SGHRS, CDR2 YFSETQ. The V gene end was trimmed by 5 bases and the J gene end by 1 base; junction bases not matched to a gene: 7. This CDR3 is CASRPSTGRTDTQYF. The DNA of the CDR3 is TGCGCCAGCAGGCCTTCGACAGGGCGCACAGATACGCAGTATTTT. Full variable domain (outside the CDR3, taken from reference TRBV5-1 and TRBJ2-3): KAGVTQTPRYLIKTRGQQVTLSCSPISGHRSVSWYQQTPGQGLQFLFEYFSETQRNKGNFPGRFSGRQFSNSRSEMNVSTLELGDSALYLCASRPSTGRTDTQYFGPGTRLTVL.

V and J are TRBV3-1 (or the pseudogene TRBV3-2) and TRBJ1-6, with TRBD1 matching over 7 bases. The trim removed 2 bases at V and 7 bases at J, leaving 8 bases unmatched. Germline V CDR1 and CDR2: LGHDT, YNNKEL (reference sequence). The CDR3 loop spans 16 amino acids. CDR3 residues: CASSQRKVQGNSPLHF. The CDR3 bases are TGTGCCAGCAGCCAACGAAAAGTACAGGGGAATTCACCCCTCCACTTT.

The chain has TRBV5-1 and TRBJ2-5; weak D call: TRBD1 (7 bases). Per germline, CDR1 SGHRS and CDR2 YFSETQ. The CDR3 runs 15 residues. V dropped 0 bases and J dropped 4 bases, with 13 bases sitting between them. The CDR3 here is CASSLERQGGETQYF. The CDR3 DNA follows: TGCGCCAGCAGCTTGGAGCGGCAGGGGGGAGAGACCCAGTACTTC.